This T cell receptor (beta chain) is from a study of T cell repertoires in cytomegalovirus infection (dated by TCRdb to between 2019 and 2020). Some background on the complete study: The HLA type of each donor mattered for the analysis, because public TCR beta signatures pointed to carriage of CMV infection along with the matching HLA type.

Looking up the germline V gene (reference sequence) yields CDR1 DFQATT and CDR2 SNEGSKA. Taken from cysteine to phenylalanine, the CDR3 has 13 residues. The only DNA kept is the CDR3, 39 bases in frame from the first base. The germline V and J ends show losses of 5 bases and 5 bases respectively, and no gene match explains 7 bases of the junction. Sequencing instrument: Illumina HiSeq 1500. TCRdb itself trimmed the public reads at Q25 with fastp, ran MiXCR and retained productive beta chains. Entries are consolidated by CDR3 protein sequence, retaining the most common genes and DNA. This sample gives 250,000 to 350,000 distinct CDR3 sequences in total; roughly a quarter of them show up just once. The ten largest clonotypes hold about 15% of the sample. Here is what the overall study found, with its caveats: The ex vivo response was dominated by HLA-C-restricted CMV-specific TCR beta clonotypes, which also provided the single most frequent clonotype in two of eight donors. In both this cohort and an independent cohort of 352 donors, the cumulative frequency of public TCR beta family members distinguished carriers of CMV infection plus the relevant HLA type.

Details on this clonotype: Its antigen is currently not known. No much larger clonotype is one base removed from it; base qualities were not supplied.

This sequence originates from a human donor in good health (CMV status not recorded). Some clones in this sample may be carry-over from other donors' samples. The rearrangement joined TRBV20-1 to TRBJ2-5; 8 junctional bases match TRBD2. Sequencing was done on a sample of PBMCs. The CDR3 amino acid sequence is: CSARGGFSETQYF. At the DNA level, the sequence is TGCAGTGCTCGGGGGGGATTCTCCGAGACCCAGTACTTC.